The 10 T cell receptor beta chains presented below share a single source sample, sequenced in a study of shared clonotypes between healthy human individuals. The assay was immunoSEQ multiplex PCR, and TCRdb's table has in-frame clones only and misses some. The table includes 95,000 to 120,000 clones, about 70% detected once. Material for sequencing was memory CD8+ T cells sorted from blood. Documented subset: CD45RO+ cells pooled with CCR7-negative TemRA cells. Every receptor here comes from a woman aged 25-40 years in good health.

This clone was observed a handful of times. The genes are TRBV10-1 and TRBJ2-7, with TRBD2 as a possible D gene (6 bases). V shed 7 bases and J shed 6 bases, with 16 bases lying between them. The CDR3 covers 13 residues. Germline CDR1 and CDR2: WNHNN and SYGVQD (reference sequence). The CDR3 DNA is TGCGCCAGCATGACGGGAGCTCGTTTCGAGCAGTACTTC. It translates to CASMTGARFEQYF.

The V call is TRBV5-1, the J call TRBJ2-3; 10 bases agree with TRBD2. The CDR3 loop spans 17 amino acids. From germline, CDR1 is SGHRS and CDR2 YFSETQ. Trimming took 4 bases from V and 3 from J; bases not matched to a gene: 11. This CDR3 is CASSLLPSSGSTDTQYF. CDR3 sequence (DNA): TGCGCCAGCAGCCTACTTCCCTCTAGCGGGAGTACAGATACGCAGTATTTT.

The rearrangement links TRBV6-1 to TRBJ2-7, with D maybe TRBD1 (5 bases). V was clipped by 1 base and J by 3 bases, with 10 bases between them. CDR3 length equals 14 residues. Germline assignment: CDR1 MNHNS and CDR2 SASEGT. As DNA, the CDR3 is TGTGCCAGCAGTGAAGTCAGGGCCTACTACGAGCAGTACTTC. Its protein product is CASSEVRAYYEQYF.

The chain combines TRBV7-8 with TRBJ2-5, with TRBD1 as a possible D gene (6 bases). V lost 4 bases, J lost 3 bases, and 18 bases lay in between. Per the germline V gene, CDR1 is SGHVS and CDR2 is FQNEAQ. CDR3 length equals 16 residues. DNA of the CDR3: TGTGCCAGCAGCTCCTACAGCCGGACAGCCGAAGAGACCCAGTACTTC. It is translated as CASSSYSRTAEETQYF. Full variable domain (rest looked up from reference TRBV7-8 and TRBJ2-5): GAGVSQSPRYKVAKRGQDVALRCDPISGHVSLFWYQQALGQGPEFLTYFQNEAQLDKSGLPSDRFFAERPEGSVSTLKIQRTQQEDSAVYLCASSSYSRTAEETQYFGPGTRLLVL.

This clone was detected a few times. The chain carries TRBV6-6 and TRBJ1-5; D may be TRBD1 (5 bases). The CDR3 loop spans 13 amino acids. Per germline, CDR1 MNHNY and CDR2 SVGAGI (reference sequence). V lost 4 bases and J 8 bases, leaving 12 bases between the germline ends. CDR3 sequence: CASSSGEVEPQHF. The CDR3 DNA reads TGTGCCAGCAGTTCGGGGGAGGTGGAGCCCCAGCATTTT.

This clone is categorized as medium-sized (0.01 to 0.1%). The J gene is TRBJ2-1, the V gene TRBV19, with a possible D match to TRBD1 (6 bases). The V end was cut by 9 bases, the J end by 2 bases, with 11 bases between. From germline, CDR1 is LNHDA and CDR2 SQIVND (reference sequence). The CDR3 totals 13 residues. The CDR3 protein is CASTGPTYNEQFF. The CDR3 nucleotides are TGTGCCAGCACAGGGCCGACCTACAATGAGCAGTTCTTC.

The chain carries TRBV14 and TRBJ2-7; D uncertain. V dropped 5 bases and J dropped 4 bases, with 15 bases sitting between them. There are 14 residues in the CDR3. Germline-derived CDR1 and CDR2 are SGHDN and FVKESK. The CDR3 coding sequence is TGTGCCAGCAGCGAAACACCCTCTGGGTACGAGCAGTACTTC. Encoded protein: CASSETPSGYEQYF. The variable domain in full, with the rest retrieved from reference TRBV14 and TRBJ2-7, is EAGVTQFPSHSVIEKGQTVTLRCDPISGHDNLYWYRRVMGKEIKFLLHFVKESKQDESGMPNNRFLAERTGGTYSTLKVQPAELEDSGVYFCASSETPSGYEQYFGPGTRLTVT.

The CDR3, as DNA: TGTGCCAGCAGCCCTGACGGAACCTACGAGCAGTACTTC. This translates into CASSPDGTYEQYF. The chain uses TRBV27 and TRBJ2-7; D not certain. CDR1 is MNHEY and CDR2 is SMNVEV in the germline V gene (reference sequence). CDR3 length: 13 amino acids. Trimming shortened V by 6 bases and J by 2 bases, and 11 bases separated the two germline ends.

This clone was detected only a few times. This chain connects TRBV5-6 to TRBJ1-1, with 7 bases that match TRBD1. CDR1 SGHDT and CDR2 YYEEEE come from the germline V gene. With V trimmed by 2 bases and J by 0 bases, 7 bases remained unmatched. There are 16 residues in the CDR3. DNA of the CDR3: TGTGCCAGCAGCTTTTACTCCAGGGGGATGAACACTGAAGCTTTCTTT. This translates into CASSFYSRGMNTEAFF. Based on the CDR3 plus reference TRBV5-6 and TRBJ1-1, the full variable domain is DAGVTQSPTHLIKTRGQQVTLRCSPKSGHDTVSWYQQALGQGPQFIFQYYEEEERQRGNFPDRFSGHQFPNYSSELNVNALLLGDSALYLCASSFYSRGMNTEAFFGQGTRLTVV.

The chain joins TRBV5-1 to TRBJ2-4, with 8 nucleotides matching TRBD1. Germline loops: CDR1 SGHRS, CDR2 YFSETQ. CDR3 size: 13 residues. V dropped 7 bases and J dropped 8; count of bases not matched to a gene: 8. The CDR3 region has the DNA TGCGCCAGCCCCGGACAGGGCCGGCACATTCAGTACTTC. Amino acids: CASPGQGRHIQYF.